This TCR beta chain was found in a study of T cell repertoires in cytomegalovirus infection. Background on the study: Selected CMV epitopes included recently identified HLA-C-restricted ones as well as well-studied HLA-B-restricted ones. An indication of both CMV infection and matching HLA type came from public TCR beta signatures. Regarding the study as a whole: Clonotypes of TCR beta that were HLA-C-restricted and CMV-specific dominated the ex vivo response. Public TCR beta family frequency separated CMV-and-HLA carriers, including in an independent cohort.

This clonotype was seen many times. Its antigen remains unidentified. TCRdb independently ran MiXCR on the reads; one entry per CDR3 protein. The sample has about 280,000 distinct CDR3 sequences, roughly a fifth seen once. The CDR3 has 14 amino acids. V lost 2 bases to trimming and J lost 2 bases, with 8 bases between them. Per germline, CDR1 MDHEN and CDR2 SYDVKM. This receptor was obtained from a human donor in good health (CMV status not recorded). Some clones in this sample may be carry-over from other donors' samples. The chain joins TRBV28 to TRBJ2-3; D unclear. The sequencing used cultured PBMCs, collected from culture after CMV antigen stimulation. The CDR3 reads CASSLMSPTDTQYF. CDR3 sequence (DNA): TGTGCCAGCAGTTTAATGTCCCCCACAGATACGCAGTATTTT.